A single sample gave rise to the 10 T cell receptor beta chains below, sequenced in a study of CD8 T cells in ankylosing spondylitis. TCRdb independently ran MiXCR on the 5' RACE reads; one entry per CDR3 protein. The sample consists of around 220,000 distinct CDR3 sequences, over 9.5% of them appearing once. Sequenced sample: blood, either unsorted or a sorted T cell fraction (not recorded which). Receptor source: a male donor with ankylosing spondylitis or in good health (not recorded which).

The CDR3 region is CASSPGQGAGETQYF. The CDR3 nucleotides are TGTGCCAGCAGTCCCGGACAGGGGGCGGGAGAGACCCAGTACTTC. The V call is TRBV6-1, the J call TRBJ2-5; 11 bases match TRBD1. Per germline, CDR1 MNHNS and CDR2 SASEGT. Trimming took 5 bases from V and 4 from J; bases not matched to a gene: 6. The CDR3 has 15 amino acids.

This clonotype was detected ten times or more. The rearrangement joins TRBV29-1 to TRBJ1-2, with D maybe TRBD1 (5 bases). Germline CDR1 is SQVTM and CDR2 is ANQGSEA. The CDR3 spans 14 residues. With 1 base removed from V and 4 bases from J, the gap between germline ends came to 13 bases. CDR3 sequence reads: CSVEGGGFFYGYTF. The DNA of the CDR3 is TGCAGCGTTGAAGGGGGGGGTTTCTTCTATGGCTACACCTTC.

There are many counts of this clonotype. In nucleotides, the CDR3 is TGTGCCAGCAGTGTTTACGAAGAGACCCAGTACTTC. Its translation: CASSVYEETQYF. V usage is TRBV2 and J usage is TRBJ2-5; D call uncertain. V was clipped by 4 bases and J by 3 bases, with 6 bases between them. The CDR3 loop spans 12 amino acids. CDR1 is SNHLY and CDR2 is FYNNEI in the germline V gene.

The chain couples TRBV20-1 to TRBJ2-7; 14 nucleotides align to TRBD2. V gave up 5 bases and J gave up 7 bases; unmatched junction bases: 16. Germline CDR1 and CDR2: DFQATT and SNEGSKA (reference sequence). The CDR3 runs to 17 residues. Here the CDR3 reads CSASGPRLTSGGAEQYF. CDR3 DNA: TGCAGTGCTTCTGGCCCTAGACTGACTAGCGGGGGGGCGGAGCAGTACTTC.

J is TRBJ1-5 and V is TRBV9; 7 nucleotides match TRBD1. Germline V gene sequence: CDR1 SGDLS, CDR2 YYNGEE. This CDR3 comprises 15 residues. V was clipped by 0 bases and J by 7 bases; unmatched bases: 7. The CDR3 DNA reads TGTGCCAGCAGCGTAGCCCTGGGGGACAGCCAGCCCCAGCATTTT. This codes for CASSVALGDSQPQHF.

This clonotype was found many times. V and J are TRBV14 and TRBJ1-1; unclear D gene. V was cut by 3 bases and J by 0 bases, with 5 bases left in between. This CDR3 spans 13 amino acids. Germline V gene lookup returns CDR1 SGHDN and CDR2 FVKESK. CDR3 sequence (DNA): TGTGCCAGCAGCCACAGATTGAACACTGAAGCTTTCTTT. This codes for CASSHRLNTEAFF. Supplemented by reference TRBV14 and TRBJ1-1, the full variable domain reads EAGVTQFPSHSVIEKGQTVTLRCDPISGHDNLYWYRRVMGKEIKFLLHFVKESKQDESGMPNNRFLAERTGGTYSTLKVQPAELEDSGVYFCASSHRLNTEAFFGQGTRLTVV.

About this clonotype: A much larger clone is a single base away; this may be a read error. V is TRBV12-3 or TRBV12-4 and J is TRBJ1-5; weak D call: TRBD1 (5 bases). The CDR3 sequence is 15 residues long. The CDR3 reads CAGSPSEGFSQPQHF. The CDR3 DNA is TGTGCCGGCAGCCCCTCGGAGGGGTTCTCCCAGCCCCAGCATTTT.

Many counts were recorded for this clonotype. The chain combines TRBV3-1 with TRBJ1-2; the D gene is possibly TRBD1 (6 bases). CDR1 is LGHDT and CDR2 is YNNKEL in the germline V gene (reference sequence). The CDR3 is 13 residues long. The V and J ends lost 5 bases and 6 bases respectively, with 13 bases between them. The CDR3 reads CASSIGQLNGYTF. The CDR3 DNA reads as TGTGCCAGCAGCATAGGACAGTTAAATGGCTACACCTTC.

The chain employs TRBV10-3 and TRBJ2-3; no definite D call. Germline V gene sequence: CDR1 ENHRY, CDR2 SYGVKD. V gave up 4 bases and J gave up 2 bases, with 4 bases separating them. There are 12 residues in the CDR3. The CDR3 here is CAISGSTDTQYF. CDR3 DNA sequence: TGTGCCATCAGTGGGTCCACAGATACGCAGTATTTT.

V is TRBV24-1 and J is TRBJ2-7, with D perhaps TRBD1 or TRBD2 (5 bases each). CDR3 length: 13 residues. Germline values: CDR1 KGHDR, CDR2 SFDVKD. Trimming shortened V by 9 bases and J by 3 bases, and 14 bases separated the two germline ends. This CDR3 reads CATSRGPNYEQYF. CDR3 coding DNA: TGTGCCACCTCTCGGGGCCCGAACTACGAGCAGTACTTC.